This TCR beta chain was observed in a study of radiotherapy plus CTLA-4 blockade in lung cancer. Turning to the study itself: Patients showed objective responses in over 15% of cases, and disease control was achieved by approximately 30%.

General study results and limits: Early blood T cell clone dynamics reportedly forecast response best, with interferon-beta. Researchers report tumor-derived TCR clones expanding in blood after radiotherapy plus ipilimumab.

Only one count was recorded for this clone. The antigen remains unidentified. Germline V CDR1 and CDR2: LNHNV, YYDKDF (reference sequence). CDR3 length: 14 residues. The germline V and J ends were trimmed by 1 base and 2 bases, with 9 bases remaining between them. The data were produced by immunoSEQ multiplex PCR, yet TCRdb's version contains in-frame clones alone and is incomplete. There are 25,000 to 30,000 clones in the sample; roughly three quarters occur only once, and roughly 26% lies in the top ten. The starting material was peripheral blood, obtained from a patient treated with radiotherapy plus ipilimumab. V is TRBV15 and J is TRBJ2-7; D is undetermined. This TCR derives from a human donor with non-small cell lung cancer that progressed on radiotherapy plus ipilimumab. The CDR3 reads CATSRVLGTYEQYF. CDR3 in DNA: TGTGCCACCAGCAGAGTCCTAGGTACCTACGAGCAGTACTTC.